Here is one T cell receptor (beta chain) with its context. Its antigen is still unknown. Nothing much larger sits one base from this clone, and base qualities are not available. TCRdb records Illumina NovaSeq 6000 as the sequencer. TCRalpha and TCRbeta cDNA libraries were built by 5'RACE with constant-segment primers, adding sample barcodes and unique molecular identifiers. Trizol reagent was used to extract RNA from every sample. Library amplification was performed in two PCR steps, and a second sample barcode and Illumina TruSeq adapters were introduced in the second step. Sequencing of the libraries was done on an Illumina NovaSeq, producing 2 x 150 bp paired-end reads. In the source study's methods: With migec v1.2.7, reads were demultiplexed and then collapsed into UMI-guided consensus sequences. Using mixcr v2.1.11, the UMI consensuses were aligned to TRA and TRB V and J templates and assembled into clonotypes. A clonotype was counted as expanded or contracted only if both edgeR and NoisET called the change significant, with noise models trained on biological replicates. edgeR calls used a false discovery rate-adjusted p below 0.01 and a log2 fold-change threshold of 1. PCA with hierarchical clustering of max-normalized trajectories of the 1000 most abundant clonotypes was used as exploratory dynamics analysis. The CD4 or CD8 phenotype of responding clones was assigned using the separately sequenced CD4+ and CD8+ repertoires. TCRdb reprocessed the public reads (quality trimming at Q25 with fastp, clone calling with MiXCR) and kept in-frame beta chains. Merged by CDR3 protein, the rows form single entries marked with the most common genes and DNA. Clone size and V and J calls follow TCRdb, not the original study. Here the sample has around 420,000 distinct CDR3 sequences; 20% to 30% occur a single time. The top ten clonotypes cover 8.8% of the sample.

The sample comes from a study of T-cell memory formation after mild COVID-19 (dated by TCRdb to about 2021). Looking at the study overall: Most TCR sequence clusters were specific to one of the two donors. Longitudinal TCRalpha and TCRbeta repertoire sequencing tracked T-cell clones expanding and contracting after mild COVID-19 in two donors. Two young, previously healthy adult volunteers made up the cohort, one male and one female.

Summary of the overall study and its limitations: Contracting CD4+ clones turned up mainly in the CM and EM memory subsets, whereas EMRA was where CD8+ clones were enriched. Only a couple of mild cases were covered in the study, and larger cohorts including severe cases with pre-infection samples were considered necessary. SARS-CoV-2 specificity was not confirmed for the second-wave clones peaking on day 37. The detection of some responding clones in pre-infection memory suggests that pre-existing cross-reactive memory T cells joined the SARS-CoV-2 response. Clones that contracted from day 15 to 85 showed balanced CD4/CD8 phenotypes, whereas a second wave of clones that expanded from day 15 to 37 leaned towards CD4+.

As encoded in the germline V gene, CDR1 is SGHTA while CDR2 is FQGNSA. V and J are trimmed by 5 bases and 9 bases, and the gene matches miss 7 bases of the junction. Spanning cysteine to phenylalanine, the CDR3 consists of 15 amino acids. The only DNA kept is the CDR3, 45 bases in frame from the first base. PBMCs were isolated by Ficoll-Paque density gradient centrifugation. The TCR originated in an adult woman who had mild COVID-19 (a few samples of this study predate the infection). The sample titles of this study are shuffled in the database, so cell type and time point are left out; the donor was told from shared clones. Sequenced: PBMCs or a T cell subset sorted from them (not recorded which). Here the chain combines TRBV7-2 and TRBJ2-1; 13 middle bases align to TRBD2. The base sequence is TGTGCCAGCAGCCTGGGACTAGCGGGACAGGGTGAGCAGTTCTTC. The encoded protein is CASSLGLAGQGEQFF.